This T cell receptor beta chain was sequenced in a study of radiation and T cells in renal cell carcinoma. Treatment: 15 Gy SBRT to primary tumor, nephrectomy 4 weeks later. Study-wide findings and caveats: Pretreatment tumor biopsies were lacking, so baseline clonotypes are unknown.

Assay used: immunoSEQ multiplex PCR; TCRdb lists only in-frame clones, some missing. The sample contains 15,000 to 20,000 clones, around 50% of which appear only once. Worth noting for this clone: Its antigen is currently unknown. The same CDR3 can be traced to other DNA sequences in this sample.

CDR1 and CDR2 from the germline V gene are SGHAT and FQNNGV. The CDR3 covers 14 residues. With 5 bases clipped from V and 1 base from J, the junction kept 5 bases outside the gene matches. The source of this sequence is a man aged 45-65 years with renal cell carcinoma. Sequenced material: tumor tissue, taken from a patient whose treatment included radiotherapy and nephrectomy. The chain joins TRBV11-2 to TRBJ2-7, with 7 bases fitting TRBD1. In DNA form, the CDR3 reads TGTGCCAGCAGCCTGTACAGGGGATCCTACGAGCAGTACTTC. Translated, it gives CASSLYRGSYEQYF. The full variable domain, with the rest looked up from reference TRBV11-2 and TRBJ2-7, is EAGVAQSPRYKIIEKRQSVAFWCNPISGHATLYWYQQILGQGPKLLIQFQNNGVVDDSQLPKDRFSAERLKGVDSTLKIQPAKLEDSAVYLCASSLYRGSYEQYFGPGTRLTVT.